The T cell receptor beta chain under discussion was sequenced for a study of OX40 agonist ivuxolimab in advanced cancers. Turning to the overall study: Ivuxolimab was a fully human IgG2 agonistic monoclonal antibody targeting the costimulatory receptor OX40 (CD134). Intravenous ivuxolimab was administered to patients every 2 weeks at six dose levels: 0.01, 0.1, 0.3, 1.5, 3 and 10 mg/kg. Among the roughly 52 dose-escalation patients, some 20 had hepatocellular carcinoma, approximately 15 melanoma, 9 renal cell carcinoma and 9 head and neck cancer. In the dose-escalation cohort, 82.7% of patients were male, and the mean age was approximately 60 years, with a range of 23 to 79. Prior anti-PD-1, anti-PD-L1 or anti-CTLA-4 therapy was permitted, and checkpoint inhibitors had been received by 30% to 40% of dose-escalation patients. Partial responses occurred in three dose-escalation patients, of whom one had hepatocellular carcinoma and two had cutaneous melanoma. Peripheral TCRbeta sequencing was intended to test whether TCR sequence diversity was altered and clonal T-cell expansion was caused by ivuxolimab. The paper reports the monotherapy dose-escalation portion (N of about 54 patients) of the phase I ivuxolimab trial.

The trial excluded patients who had a history of autoimmune disease or who were on systemic immunosuppression. Peripheral blood for TCR sequencing was drawn from every dose cohort at baseline, at cycle 4 day 1 and at cycle 7 day 1. Samples came from an open-label, multicenter, first-in-human phase I dose-escalation trial of ivuxolimab. Adults with locally advanced or metastatic head and neck squamous cell, hepatocellular, melanoma or renal cell carcinoma were enrolled in the trial. CD4+ and CD8+ T cells were sorted separately from peripheral blood before TCR sequencing. Broad study findings and their caveats: Low levels of normalized T-cell clonal expansion were also shown by some nonresponding patients. On average, CD8+ T cells showed more expanded clones than CD4+ T cells after ivuxolimab. In the 0.1-3.0 mg/kg groups, partial responders were among the patients with the lowest normalized peripheral clonal expansion, particularly in CD8+ T cells. At doses of 0.1 to 3.0 mg/kg, clonal expansion of both CD4+ and CD8+ blood T cells was observed from baseline to week 6. Which antigens the clonally expanded peripheral T cells were specific for was not determined.

To sequence the TCRbeta CDR3 region, genomic DNA was isolated from the sorted cells. The immunoSEQ Assay was used to sequence the TCRbeta CDR3 regions. What TCRdb holds here is the immuneACCESS table cut down to in-frame rearrangements. Part of the clones is not present; checked against another copy, under half of the missing clones reflect an unresolved V gene, and the others are unexplained. This sample gives 58,000 or so clones in total; around 83% of them show up just once. Of the sample, approximately 0.64% falls within the top ten clones. The CDR3 spans 13 residues, from the cysteine through the phenylalanine. Of the read, only the CDR3 DNA is kept; its 39 bases are in frame from base 1. CDR1 and CDR2 (GTSNPN, SVGIG) derive from the germline V gene (reference sequence). Relative to germline, V is missing 5 bases and J is missing 6 bases, with 6 bases of the junction outside any gene match. Remarks on this clone: This clone's antigen is unknown. Base quality data are lacking; no much larger clone is found one base away.

The chain couples TRBV30 to TRBJ2-7, with 11 middle bases fitting TRBD1. The sample in question was CD4+ or CD8+ T cells sorted from blood, obtained in a trial of the OX40 agonist ivuxolimab. This receptor was obtained from an adult with an advanced solid tumor such as melanoma, head and neck, liver or kidney cancer. Here the CDR3 is given as CAWGQGADGEQYF. The bases are TGTGCCTGGGGACAGGGGGCAGATGGCGAGCAGTACTTC.